This TCR beta chain emerged from a study of T cells in tuberculosis. TCRdb's table, derived via immunoSEQ multiplex PCR, lists solely in-frame clones and lacks some. The table includes about 33,000 clones, roughly 90% detected once. This CDR3 contains 16 residues. V dropped 6 bases and J dropped 3; count of bases not matched to a gene: 11. CDR1 and CDR2 from the germline V gene are MNHNY and SVGAGI (reference sequence). What was sequenced was PBMCs. The clonotype comes from a donor between 10 and 29 years old with latent tuberculosis or without tuberculosis infection. Some clones in this sample may be carry-over from other donors' samples. The chain carries TRBV6-6 and TRBJ1-2; 9 positions agree with TRBD1. CDR3 amino acids: CASSKMTGGADYGYTF. Written as DNA, the CDR3 is TGTGCCAGCAGCAAAATGACAGGGGGTGCCGACTATGGCTACACCTTC.